The 8 T cell receptor beta chains below all came from one sample that was sequenced in a study of T cell responses to AZD1222 COVID-19 vaccine. Produced via immunoSEQ multiplex PCR; TCRdb's table is partial and in-frame only. The sample holds approximately 140,000 clones, around 90% seen once. The material sequenced was peripheral blood, taken on day 0 of AZD1222 vaccination. These receptor sequences come from an adult in good health.

This rearrangement joins TRBV21-1 to TRBJ2-7; the table's D call, TRBD2, has no DNA check behind it. TRBV21-1 is a listed pseudogene. CDR3 size: 15 residues. CDR3 nucleotides: TGTGCCAGCAGAGGGGAAGGGAGGGCCCCCTACGAGCAGTACTTC. Its protein product is CASRGEGRAPYEQYF.

The chain carries TRBV2 and TRBJ1-5; D remains unclear. The germline CDR1 and CDR2 sequences are SNHLY and FYNNEI. V was pared by 6 bases and J by 0 bases, with 6 bases between. The CDR3 sequence is 13 residues long. The CDR3 loop reads CASSAYSNQPQHF. For the CDR3, the DNA is TGTGCCAGCAGCGCCTATAGCAATCAGCCCCAGCATTTT.

The chain carries TRBV19 and TRBJ2-1; 11 bases line up with TRBD2. CDR3 length equals 14 residues. Germline V gene sequence: CDR1 LNHDA, CDR2 SQIVND (reference sequence). V shed 8 bases, J shed 7 bases, and the junction held 7 bases outside the gene matches. CDR3 region: CASSLAGGKNEQFF. The CDR3 DNA is TGTGCCAGTTCCCTAGCGGGAGGAAAAAATGAGCAGTTCTTC.

The chain combines TRBV7-2 with TRBJ2-1; 10 nucleotides line up with TRBD2. V lost 3 bases and J lost 6; bases outside the gene matches: 11. The germline CDR1 and CDR2 sequences are SGHTA and FQGNSA. This CDR3 comprises 17 residues. CDR3: CASSLSVGLAGANEQFF. In nucleotides, the CDR3 is TGTGCCAGCAGCTTGTCGGTCGGGCTAGCGGGAGCCAATGAGCAGTTCTTC.

The chain recombines TRBV18 with TRBJ1-2; TRBD1 might be the D (5 bases). V dropped 4 bases and J dropped 0 bases, with 15 bases sitting between them. Germline-derived CDR1 and CDR2 are KGHSH and LQKENI. CDR3 length: 16 amino acids. The CDR3 spells CASSLNSRVANYGYTF. For the CDR3, the DNA is TGTGCCAGCTCACTCAATTCCAGGGTAGCTAACTATGGCTACACCTTC. Supplemented by reference TRBV18 and TRBJ1-2, the full variable domain reads NAGVMQNPRHLVRRRGQEARLRCSPMKGHSHVYWYRQLPEEGLKFMVYLQKENIIDESGMPKERFSAEFPKEGPSILRIQQVVRGDSAAYFCASSLNSRVANYGYTFGSGTRLTVV.

The V and J genes are TRBV4-3 and TRBJ2-7, with 13 bases that match TRBD2. Germline CDR1 reads LGHNA; CDR2 reads YSLEER. The CDR3 contains 16 residues. Losses at the gene ends were 1 base for V and 5 bases for J; bases not matched to a gene: 5. As DNA, the CDR3 is TGCGCCAGCAGCCAAGTCCAGACTAGCGGGGGGAACGAGCAGTACTTC. Protein product: CASSQVQTSGGNEQYF.

This clone was seen only once. The chain joins TRBV25-1 to TRBJ1-5; tentative D call: TRBD1 (5 bases). Germline V gives CDR1 MGHDK, CDR2 SYGVNS. Trimming pared 5 bases from V and 8 bases from J, leaving 13 bases between. CDR3 size: 13 residues. The CDR3 here is CASSRAAGEPQHF. CDR3 nucleotides: TGTGCCAGCAGTCGGGCCGCGGGGGAGCCCCAGCATTTT.

This CDR3 is CASSSEPGLAPYEQYF. The CDR3 DNA reads as TGTGCCAGCAGCTCCGAACCGGGACTAGCGCCGTACGAGCAGTACTTC. This sequence joins TRBV9 and TRBJ2-7; 10 bases are a match to TRBD2. The CDR3 spans 16 residues. CDR1 and CDR2 (germline): SGDLS, YYNGEE. V trimming: 4 bases; J trimming: 4 bases; junction bases outside the gene matches: 11.